These 21 T cell receptor beta chains were sequenced from one sample in a study of OX40 agonist ivuxolimab in advanced cancers. Produced via immunoSEQ multiplex PCR; TCRdb's table is partial and in-frame only. The table lists about 64,000 clones, roughly 80% of them singletons. The input for sequencing was CD4+ or CD8+ T cells sorted from blood, taken in a trial of the OX40 agonist ivuxolimab. The origin of the receptors is an adult with an advanced solid tumor such as melanoma, head and neck, liver or kidney cancer.

The chain has TRBV7-2 and TRBJ1-5; D is unresolved. The CDR3 contains 12 residues. The germline gives CDR1 SGHTA, CDR2 FQGNSA. Trimming took off 5 bases at V and 7 bases at J, with 9 bases between the two ends. DNA for the CDR3: TGTGCCAGCAGCCTCCCCAGCCAGCCCCAGCATTTT. Translation gives CASSLPSQPQHF. The whole variable domain, remainder taken from reference TRBV7-2 and TRBJ1-5, is GAGVSQSPSNKVTEKGKDVELRCDPISGHTALYWYRQSLGQGLEFLIYFQGNSAPDKSGLPSDRFSAERTGGSVSTLTIQRTQQEDSAVYLCASSLPSQPQHFGDGTRLSIL.

The chain employs TRBV7-9 and TRBJ1-1, with 7 positions matching TRBD1. Trimming removed 4 bases from V and 10 bases from J; junction bases left unmatched: 6. The CDR3 consists of 12 residues. Germline CDR1 is SEHNR and CDR2 is FQNEAQ (reference sequence). The CDR3 here is CASSSTGVGAFF. CDR3 nucleotide sequence: TGTGCCAGCAGCTCTACAGGGGTCGGAGCTTTCTTT.

The chain couples TRBV5-4 to TRBJ1-2; a weak D match, TRBD1 (6 bases). The CDR3 spans 15 residues. The germline V and J ends were trimmed by 4 bases and 1 base, with 14 bases remaining between them. Per germline, CDR1 SGHNT and CDR2 YYREEE (reference sequence). This CDR3 reads CASSLLDRSNYGYTF. The CDR3 DNA reads as TGTGCCAGCAGCCTTTTAGACAGGAGTAACTATGGCTACACCTTC.

The V gene is TRBV11-2, the J gene TRBJ1-2; a weak D match, TRBD1 (5 bases). V shed 1 base and J shed 14 bases, with 14 bases lying between them. The germline CDR1 and CDR2 sequences are SGHAT and FQNNGV. The CDR3 length is 12 residues. Written as DNA, the CDR3 is TGTGCCAGCAGCTTAGGGCAGGGTGTTTGTACCTTC. Amino acid sequence: CASSLGQGVCTF.

The chain uses TRBV7-3 and TRBJ2-1, with D perhaps given as TRBD1 or TRBD2 (6 bases each). The CDR3 has 16 amino acids. Germline lookup yields CDR1 SGHTA and CDR2 FQGTGA. V was cut by 5 bases and J by 4 bases, with 18 bases left in between. In nucleotides, the CDR3 is TGTGCCAGCAGCCCTTCGGGGGCAGGGGAATACAATGAGCAGTTCTTC. Protein product: CASSPSGAGEYNEQFF.

The chain carries TRBV25-1 and TRBJ1-4, with 10 bases that match TRBD1. From germline, CDR1 is MGHDK and CDR2 SYGVNS. The CDR3 spans 15 residues. V was pared by 6 bases and J by 6 bases, with 7 bases of the junction left unmatched. CDR3 residues: CASSKTGTGDEKLFF. The DNA for the CDR3 is TGTGCCAGCAGCAAAACCGGGACAGGGGATGAAAAACTGTTTTTT.

The chain recombines TRBV6-5 with TRBJ1-4; D is unresolved. Germline CDR1 reads MNHEY; CDR2 reads SVGAGI. The CDR3 covers 14 residues. Trimming took 5 bases from V and 0 from J, leaving 7 bases between them. CDR3 coding DNA: TGTGCCAGCAGTCGGGGAACAACTAATGAAAAACTGTTTTTT. Translation gives CASSRGTTNEKLFF.

J is TRBJ1-2 and V is TRBV6-6; D not certain. The V gene's germline CDR1 is MNHNY and CDR2 SVGAGI (reference sequence). CDR3 length equals 13 residues. Between the trimmed V and J ends, which lost 2 bases and 5 bases, there was a span of 9 bases. CDR3 DNA: TGTGCCAGCAGTTACAGACCAGAGTATGGCTACACCTTC. Residues: CASSYRPEYGYTF.

The CDR3 reads CASTRGLGNTIYF. The DNA of the CDR3 is TGTGCCAGTACACGAGGACTAGGAAACACCATATATTTT. The gene calls are TRBV6-1 and TRBJ1-3; D gene ambiguous. The CDR3 runs to 13 residues. With 9 bases removed from V and 4 bases from J, the gap between germline ends came to 13 bases. Germline V gene lookup returns CDR1 MNHNS and CDR2 SASEGT.

The chain joins TRBV6-1 to TRBJ2-1; 8 bases fit TRBD2. The length of the CDR3 is 16 residues. Germline CDR1 and CDR2: MNHNS and SASEGT. Germline trimming cut 3 bases from V and 6 bases from J; bases unmatched to any gene: 10. This chain's CDR3 is CASSDPGGAEGNEQFF. As DNA, the CDR3 is TGTGCCAGCAGTGACCCGGGAGGGGCTGAGGGCAATGAGCAGTTCTTC.

The chain joins TRBV19 to TRBJ1-3; 7 bases are a match to TRBD1. CDR1 LNHDA and CDR2 SQIVND come from the germline V gene (reference sequence). The V and J ends lost 7 bases and 3 bases, in that order; junction bases with no gene match: 6. The CDR3 runs to 14 residues. The CDR3 sequence is CASNPGGNGNTIYF. CDR3 sequence (DNA): TGTGCCAGTAACCCAGGGGGGAATGGAAACACCATATATTTT. Full variable domain (rest looked up from reference TRBV19 and TRBJ1-3): DGGITQSPKYLFRKEGQNVTLSCEQNLNHDAMYWYRQDPGQGLRLIYYSQIVNDFQKGDIAEGYSVSREKKESFPLTVTSAQKNPTAFYLCASNPGGNGNTIYFGEGSWLTVV.

For the CDR3, the DNA is TGTGCCAGTACCCGGGGCAGGGCAAGCTATGGCTACACCTTC. Translating gives CASTRGRASYGYTF. The chain recombines TRBV19 with TRBJ1-2, with D maybe TRBD1 (5 bases). CDR1 and CDR2 (germline): LNHDA, SQIVND (reference sequence). V dropped 7 bases and J dropped 4 bases, with 16 bases sitting between them. CDR3 length: 14 residues.

The chain is built from TRBV13 and TRBJ2-5; TRBD1 is a possible D gene (6 bases). The V end lost 5 bases, the J end lost 4 bases, and 14 bases lay between the germline ends. The CDR3 is made up of 14 amino acids. Germline V CDR1 and CDR2: PRHDT, FYEKMQ (reference sequence). Here the CDR3 reads CASSQRRGTETQYF. CDR3 bases: TGTGCCAGCAGCCAGCGCAGGGGTACAGAGACCCAGTACTTC.

This chain connects TRBV20-1 to TRBJ2-1, with D perhaps TRBD1 (6 bases). Germline V gene sequence: CDR1 DFQATT, CDR2 SNEGSKA (reference sequence). This CDR3 spans 10 amino acids. The V gene lost 4 bases and the J gene lost 10 bases, with 8 bases spanning the gap. CDR3 residues: CSATGTEQFF. CDR3 sequence (DNA): TGCAGTGCTACCGGGACAGAGCAGTTCTTC.

In the case of this clone: Given a much more abundant clone one base away, this may be a read error. Other DNA sequences in the sample encode the same CDR3. This sequence joins TRBV7-6 and TRBJ1-1; possible D gene TRBD1, 5 bases. The CDR3 has 13 residues. Trimming left V 5 bases short and J 1 base short, with 8 bases between. Looked up from germline, CDR1 is SGHVS and CDR2 is FNYEAQ. CDR3 loop: CASSLTGNTEAFF. Here the CDR3 DNA reads TGTGCCAGCAGCCTTACAGGGAACACTGAAGCTTTCTTT.

This clone was observed once. J is TRBJ2-7 and V is TRBV7-8; tentatively, D is TRBD1 (6 bases). The CDR3 is 15 amino acids. V lost 4 bases and J 3 bases, leaving 16 bases between the germline ends. The germline CDR1 and CDR2 sequences are SGHVS and FQNEAQ. CDR3 DNA sequence: TGTGCCAGCAGCTCATCGACAGGTACTATCTACGAGCAGTACTTC. Protein product: CASSSSTGTIYEQYF.

This clone appeared once. The chain links TRBV7-8 to TRBJ2-1, with 14 nucleotides matching TRBD2. V shed 4 bases and J 6 bases; nucleotides not matched to a gene: 5. The CDR3 extends over 16 amino acids. The germline V gene has CDR1 SGHVS and CDR2 FQNEAQ. In DNA, the CDR3 is TGTGCCAGCAGCTCTCGACTAGCGGGGGGGGTCAATGAGCAGTTCTTC. This gives the protein CASSSRLAGGVNEQFF.

The CDR3 DNA reads as TGTGCCAGCAGTTTAGAAGGGCCACACCAGAACACTGAAGCTTTCTTT. Protein sequence: CASSLEGPHQNTEAFF. The V and J genes are TRBV27 and TRBJ1-1; unclear D gene. The CDR3 has 16 amino acids. Trimming stripped 2 bases from V and 1 base from J, with 14 bases between. The V gene's germline CDR1 is MNHEY and CDR2 SMNVEV (reference sequence).

In its sample, this clone was seen once. The chain uses TRBV5-1 and TRBJ2-1, with 8 bases that match TRBD1. J lost 7 bases, V lost 4 bases, and 4 bases had no gene match. The CDR3 loop spans 13 amino acids. CDR1 is SGHRS, CDR2 YFSETQ, per germline. In DNA form, the CDR3 reads TGCGCCAGCAGCGTCGACAGGGGAAATGAGCAGTTCTTC. It specifies CASSVDRGNEQFF. Complete variable domain (other parts from reference TRBV5-1 and TRBJ2-1): KAGVTQTPRYLIKTRGQQVTLSCSPISGHRSVSWYQQTPGQGLQFLFEYFSETQRNKGNFPGRFSGRQFSNSRSEMNVSTLELGDSALYLCASSVDRGNEQFFGPGTRLTVL.

A few counts support this clone. This same CDR3 is encoded by further DNA sequences in the sample. The CDR3: CASSRLAGGQDTQYF. The CDR3 nucleotides read TGTGCCAGCAGCAGACTAGCGGGGGGGCAGGATACGCAGTATTTT. This chain links TRBV7-3 with TRBJ2-3; the match to TRBD2 covers 14 bases. CDR3 length: 15 amino acids. Germline V lookup: CDR1 SGHTA, CDR2 FQGTGA. V shed 5 bases and J 6 bases; nucleotides not matched to a gene: 4.

The gene calls are TRBV7-6 and TRBJ1-1; D call uncertain. Germline V gene sequence: CDR1 SGHVS, CDR2 FNYEAQ. CDR3 size: 16 residues. The V and J ends lost 5 bases and 1 base respectively, with 17 bases between them. The CDR3 is CASSPRVGIANTEAFF. DNA of the CDR3: TGTGCCAGCAGCCCACGGGTGGGGATTGCGAACACTGAAGCTTTCTTT. Full variable domain (remainder filled in from reference TRBV7-6 and TRBJ1-1): GAGVSQSPRYKVTKRGQDVALRCDPISGHVSLYWYRQALGQGPEFLTYFNYEAQQDKSGLPNDRFSAERPEGSISTLTIQRTEQRDSAMYRCASSPRVGIANTEAFFGQGTRLTVV.